This T cell receptor beta chain was documented in a study of T cell responses to AZD1222 COVID-19 vaccine. At the level of the study: Recipients boosted at about 4 weeks or about 12 weeks are pooled.

A remark on this clone: What it binds is unknown.

Using immunoSEQ multiplex PCR, the repertoire was profiled, and TCRdb retains in-frame clones only, with some absent. This sample has around 83,000 clones; roughly 86% occur once, and the top ten carry 8% to 10%. Germline V gene lookup returns CDR1 KGHSH and CDR2 LQKENI. The CDR3 totals 15 residues. The V gene end was trimmed by 3 bases and the J gene end by 5 bases; junction bases not matched to a gene: 9. Broader study findings: A mostly white British donor set with more females was recruited, and clonal diversity was possibly underestimated. Unmutated variant regions are reportedly targeted by nearly half of spike-specific TCRs.

This sequence was found in an adult in good health. The chain is built from TRBV18 and TRBJ1-1, with 7 bases aligning to TRBD1. The specimen comprised peripheral blood, sampled on day 0 of AZD1222 vaccination. CDR3 protein: CASSPRGLYGTEAFF. The DNA of the CDR3 is TGTGCCAGCTCACCGAGGGGGCTCTACGGGACTGAAGCTTTCTTT. The full variable domain, in which reference TRBV18 and TRBJ1-1 provide the parts outside the CDR3, is NAGVMQNPRHLVRRRGQEARLRCSPMKGHSHVYWYRQLPEEGLKFMVYLQKENIIDESGMPKERFSAEFPKEGPSILRIQQVVRGDSAAYFCASSPRGLYGTEAFFGQGTRLTVV.